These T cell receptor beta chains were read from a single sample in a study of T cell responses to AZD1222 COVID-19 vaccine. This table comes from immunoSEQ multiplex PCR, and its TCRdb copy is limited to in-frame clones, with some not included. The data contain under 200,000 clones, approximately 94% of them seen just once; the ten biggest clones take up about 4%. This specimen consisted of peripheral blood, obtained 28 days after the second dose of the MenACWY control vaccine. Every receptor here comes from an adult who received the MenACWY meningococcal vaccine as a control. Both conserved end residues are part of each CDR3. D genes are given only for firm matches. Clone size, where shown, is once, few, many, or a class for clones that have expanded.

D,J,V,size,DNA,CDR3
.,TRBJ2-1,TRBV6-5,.,TGTGCCAGCAGCTTCGTAGGGGGGGAGCAGTTCTTC,CASSFVGGEQFF
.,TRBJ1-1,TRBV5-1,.,TGCGCCAGCAGCCCTCAGGGACAGAACACTGAAGCTTTCTTT,CASSPQGQNTEAFF
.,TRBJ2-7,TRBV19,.,TGTGCCAGTAGTAATCTTGGCTCCTACGAGCAGTACTTC,CASSNLGSYEQYF
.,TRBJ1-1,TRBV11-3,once,TGTGCCAGCAGCGCTAAGGTGTTTCGGGACACTGAAGCTTTCTTT,CASSAKVFRDTEAFF
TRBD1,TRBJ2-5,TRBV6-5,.,TGTGCCAGCAGAGAGAGGGGACAGGGGGCTCAGACCCAGTACTTC,CASRERGQGAQTQYF
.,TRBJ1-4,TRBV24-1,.,TGTGCCACCAGTGATACGGGGATGGCTAATGAAAAACTGTTTTTT,CATSDTGMANEKLFF
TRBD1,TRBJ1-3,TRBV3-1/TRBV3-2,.,TGTGCCAGCAGCCCGTTGGACAGGTCCGTCGGAAACACCATATATTTT,CASSPLDRSVGNTIYF
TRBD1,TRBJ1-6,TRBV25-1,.,TGTGCCAGCAGTGGACAGGGTTGGGAATCACCCCTCCACTTT,CASSGQGWESPLHF
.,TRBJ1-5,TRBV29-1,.,TGCAGCCTTGGGCAGACCAGCAATCAGCCCCAGCATTTT,CSLGQTSNQPQHF
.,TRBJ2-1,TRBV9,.,TGTGCCAGCAGCCCCCCCAAAGCCGGGAGCTCCTACAATGAGCAGTTCTTC,CASSPPKAGSSYNEQFF
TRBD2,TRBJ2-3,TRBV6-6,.,TGTGCCAGCAGTCGATCCGGGACTAGCGGGAGGAGGGTGGACACAGATACGCAGTATTTT,CASSRSGTSGRRVDTDTQYF
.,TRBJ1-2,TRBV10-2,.,TGCGCCAGCAGTGCTACAGGCCAAATTTACTATGGCTACACCTTC,CASSATGQIYYGYTF
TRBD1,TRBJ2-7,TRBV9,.,TGTGCCAGCAGCGTAGGTGGGGACAGGGGACAGGGAGGTATGGACGAGCAGTACTTC,CASSVGGDRGQGGMDEQYF
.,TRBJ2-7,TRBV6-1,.,TGTGCCAGCACCCACGGGGGCTCTACCTACGAGCAGTACTTC,CASTHGGSTYEQYF
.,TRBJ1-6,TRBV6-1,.,TGTGCCAGCAGTGAAGCCTTGTCGAGTTCACCCCTCCACTTT,CASSEALSSSPLHF
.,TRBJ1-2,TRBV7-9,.,TGTGCCAGCAGCGCTGGATCATACTATGGCTACACCTTC,CASSAGSYYGYTF
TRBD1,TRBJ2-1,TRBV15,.,TGTGCCACCAGCAGAGATCCGGGGACAGGGAATGAGCAGTTCTTC,CATSRDPGTGNEQFF
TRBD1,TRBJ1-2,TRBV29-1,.,TGCAGCGTTGCTGGACAGGGGAGTGGCTATGGCTACACCTTC,CSVAGQGSGYGYTF
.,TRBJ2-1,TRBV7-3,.,TGTGCCAGCAGCTTGAATCTGGTGGTTGCGGAAAAGTTCTTC,CASSLNLVVAEKFF
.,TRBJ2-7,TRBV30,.,TGTGCCTGGGGCATCGTTCGGGCTAGCAAGGACGAGCAGTACTTC,CAWGIVRASKDEQYF
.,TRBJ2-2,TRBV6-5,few,TGTGCCAGCAGGCCCCAAAATAGGCACACCGGGGAGCTGTTTTTT,CASRPQNRHTGELFF
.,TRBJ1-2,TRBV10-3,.,TGTGCCAGCGACTCCGGAGGCAACTATGGCTACACCTTC,CASDSGGNYGYTF
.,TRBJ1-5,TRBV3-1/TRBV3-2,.,TGTGCCAGCAGCCAAGGACGAGGGTCGGACCAGCCCCAGCATTTT,CASSQGRGSDQPQHF
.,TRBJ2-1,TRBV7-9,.,TGTGCCAGCAGCTCCGCCCTAAGACCTAGGGCCTACAATGAGCAGTTCTTC,CASSSALRPRAYNEQFF
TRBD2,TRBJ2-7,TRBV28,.,TGTGCCAGCACCCCCCCGCGGGGGAAGCAGTACTTC,CASTPPRGKQYF
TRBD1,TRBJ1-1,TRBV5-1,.,TGCGCCAGCAGCTCACGACAGGGAGGAACTGAAGCTTTCTTT,CASSSRQGGTEAFF
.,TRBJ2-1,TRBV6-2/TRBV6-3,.,TGTGCCAGCAGCACGGATACGAATGAGCAGTTCTTC,CASSTDTNEQFF
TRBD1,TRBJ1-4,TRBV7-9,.,TGTGCCAGCAGCCCCCCCACACAGGAGACAGGGGTTGAAAAACTGTTTTTT,CASSPPTQETGVEKLFF
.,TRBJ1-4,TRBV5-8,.,TGTGCCAGCAGCCGGGGTGCAACTAATGAAAAACTGTTTTTT,CASSRGATNEKLFF
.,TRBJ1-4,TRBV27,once,TGTGCCAGCAGACCTATCCGGGACGTCGGGAGGGAAAAACTGTTTTTT,CASRPIRDVGREKLFF
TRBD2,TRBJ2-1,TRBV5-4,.,TGTGCCAGCAGCTTGGGCGGCGGGAGTAGAAATGAGCAGTTCTTC,CASSLGGGSRNEQFF
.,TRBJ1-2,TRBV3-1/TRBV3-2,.,TGTGCCAGCAGCCCACCCGGGACAAGAGGCTACACCTTC,CASSPPGTRGYTF
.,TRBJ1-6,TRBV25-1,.,TGTGCCAGCAGTGAATTTTCTGGGACCAACTTTTGGCCCCTCCACTTT,CASSEFSGTNFWPLHF
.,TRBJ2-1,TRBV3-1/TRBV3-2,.,TGTGCCAGCAGTCCTACTCCCGACAATGAGCAGTTCTTC,CASSPTPDNEQFF
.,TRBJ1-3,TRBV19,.,TGTGCCAGTAGTATAATGGGGACCGAAGGAAACACCATATATTTT,CASSIMGTEGNTIYF
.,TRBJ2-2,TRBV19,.,TGTGCCAGTAGTATCGCATTGAACACCGGGGAGCTGTTTTTT,CASSIALNTGELFF
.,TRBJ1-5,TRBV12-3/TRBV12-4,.,TGTGCCAGCAGTTTAGCCTATCAGCCCCAGCATTTT,CASSLAYQPQHF
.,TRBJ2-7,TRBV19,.,TGTGCCAGTACCCCGGGACACCCCTACGAGCAGTACTTC,CASTPGHPYEQYF
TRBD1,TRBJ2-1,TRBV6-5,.,TGTGCCAGCCACCGGGACAGGGGAGAAAGTGAGCAGTTCTTC,CASHRDRGESEQFF
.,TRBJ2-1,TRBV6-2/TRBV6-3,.,TGTGCCAGCAGTTACTCTAGCACAGCGGTCAATATCTACAATGAGCAGTTCTTC,CASSYSSTAVNIYNEQFF
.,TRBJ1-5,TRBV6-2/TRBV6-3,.,TGTGCCAGCAGTTACTATAGGAGAGTCAATCAGCCCCAGCATTTT,CASSYYRRVNQPQHF
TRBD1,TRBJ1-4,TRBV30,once,TGTGCCTGGAGTGTACCGAGAGGGGGCGGACGTGAAAAACTGTTTTTT,CAWSVPRGGGREKLFF
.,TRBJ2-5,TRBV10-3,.,TGTGCCATCAGTGAGGTCCAGGGAGAGACCCAGTACTTC,CAISEVQGETQYF
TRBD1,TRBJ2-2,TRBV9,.,TGTGCCAGCAGCCCTAGGGGGGACAGGGCTGTCGGGGAGCTGTTTTTT,CASSPRGDRAVGELFF
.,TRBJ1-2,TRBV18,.,TGTGCCAGCTCAATTACTCCGGGACGGATGCTCGAGAACTATGGCTACACCTTC,CASSITPGRMLENYGYTF
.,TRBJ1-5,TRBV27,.,TGTGCCAGCAGTTTGCGGGGGGCGCGGCAGCCCCAGCATTTT,CASSLRGARQPQHF
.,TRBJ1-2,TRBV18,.,TGTGCCAGCTCAGCCGGGGCTACTAACTATGGCTACACCTTC,CASSAGATNYGYTF
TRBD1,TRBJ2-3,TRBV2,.,TGTGCCAGCAGTAGACCGGGACAGGGTGTGAAAGGTACGCAGTATTTT,CASSRPGQGVKGTQYF
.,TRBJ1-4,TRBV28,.,TGTGTCAGCAGTCGTACCCAGGTTAACGAAAAACTGTTTTTT,CVSSRTQVNEKLFF
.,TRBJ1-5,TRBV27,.,TGTGCCAGCAGTTCTGGTGGGATGCTACGTCAGCCCCAGCATTTT,CASSSGGMLRQPQHF